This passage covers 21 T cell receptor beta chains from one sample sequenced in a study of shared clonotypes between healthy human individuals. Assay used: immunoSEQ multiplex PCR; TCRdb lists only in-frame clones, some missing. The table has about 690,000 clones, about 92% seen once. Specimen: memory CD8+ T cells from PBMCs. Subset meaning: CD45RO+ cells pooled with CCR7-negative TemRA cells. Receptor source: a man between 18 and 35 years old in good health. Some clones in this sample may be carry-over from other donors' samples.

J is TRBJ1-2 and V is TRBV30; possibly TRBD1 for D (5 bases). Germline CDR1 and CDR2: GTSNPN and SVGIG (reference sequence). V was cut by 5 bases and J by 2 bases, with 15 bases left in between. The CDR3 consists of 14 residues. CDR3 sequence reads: CAWSPNDRNYGYTF. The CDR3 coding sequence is TGTGCCTGGTCCCCGAACGACAGAAACTATGGCTACACCTTC.

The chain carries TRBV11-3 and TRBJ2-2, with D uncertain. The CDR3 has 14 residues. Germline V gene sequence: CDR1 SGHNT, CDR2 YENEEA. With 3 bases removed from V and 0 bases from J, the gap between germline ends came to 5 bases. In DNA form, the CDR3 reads TGTGCCAGCAGCTTTGCAGCGAACACCGGGGAGCTGTTTTTT. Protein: CASSFAANTGELFF.

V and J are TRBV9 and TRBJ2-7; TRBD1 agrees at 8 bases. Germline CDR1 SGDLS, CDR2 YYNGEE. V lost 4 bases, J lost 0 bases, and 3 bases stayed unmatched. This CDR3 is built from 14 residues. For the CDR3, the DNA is TGTGCCAGCAGCCAGGGGGCGGACTCCTACGAGCAGTACTTC. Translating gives CASSQGADSYEQYF.

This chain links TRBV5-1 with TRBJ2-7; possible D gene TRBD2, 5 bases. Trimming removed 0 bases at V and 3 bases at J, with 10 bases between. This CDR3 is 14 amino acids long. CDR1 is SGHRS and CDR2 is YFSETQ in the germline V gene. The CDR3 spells CASSLGGQDYEQYF. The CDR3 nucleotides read TGCGCCAGCAGCTTGGGCGGGCAAGACTACGAGCAGTACTTC.

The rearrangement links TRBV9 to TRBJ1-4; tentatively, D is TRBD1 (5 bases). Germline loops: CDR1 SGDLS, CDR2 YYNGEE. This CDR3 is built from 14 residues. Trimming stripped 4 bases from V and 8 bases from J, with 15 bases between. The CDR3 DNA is TGTGCCAGCAGCCCGTGGCAGGGCAACGAAAAACTGTTTTTT. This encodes CASSPWQGNEKLFF.

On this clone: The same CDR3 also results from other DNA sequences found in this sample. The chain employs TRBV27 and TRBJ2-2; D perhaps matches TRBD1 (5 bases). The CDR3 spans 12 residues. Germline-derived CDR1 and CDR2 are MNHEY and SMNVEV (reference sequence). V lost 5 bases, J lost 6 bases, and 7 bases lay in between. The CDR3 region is CASSPGPGELFF. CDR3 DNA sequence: TGTGCCAGCAGTCCAGGGCCCGGGGAGCTGTTTTTT.

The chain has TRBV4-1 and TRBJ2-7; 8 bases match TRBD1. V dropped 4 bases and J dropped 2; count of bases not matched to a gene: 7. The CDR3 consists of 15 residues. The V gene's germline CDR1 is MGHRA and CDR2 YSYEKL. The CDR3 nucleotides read TGCGCCAGCAGCCGCGAGGACAGGGACCCCTACGAGCAGTACTTC. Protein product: CASSREDRDPYEQYF.

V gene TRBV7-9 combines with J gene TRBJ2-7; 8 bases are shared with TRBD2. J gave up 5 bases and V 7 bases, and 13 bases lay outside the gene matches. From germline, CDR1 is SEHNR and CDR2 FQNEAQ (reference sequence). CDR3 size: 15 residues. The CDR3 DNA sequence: TGTGCCAGCAACACGGGCGGGGGGCGTCCGGACGAGCAGTACTTC. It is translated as CASNTGGGRPDEQYF.

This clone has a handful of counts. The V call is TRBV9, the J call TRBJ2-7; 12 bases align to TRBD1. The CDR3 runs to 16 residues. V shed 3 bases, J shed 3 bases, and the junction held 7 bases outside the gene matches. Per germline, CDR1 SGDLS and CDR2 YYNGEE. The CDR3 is CASSAEGQGAHYEQYF. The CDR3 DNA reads TGTGCCAGCAGCGCCGAGGGACAGGGGGCCCACTACGAGCAGTACTTC.

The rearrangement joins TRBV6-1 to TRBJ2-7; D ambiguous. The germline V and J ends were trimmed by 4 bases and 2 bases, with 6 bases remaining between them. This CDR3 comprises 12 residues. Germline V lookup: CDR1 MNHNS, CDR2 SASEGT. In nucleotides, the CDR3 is TGTGCCAGCAGTGTTTGGCCCTACGAGCAGTACTTC. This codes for CASSVWPYEQYF.

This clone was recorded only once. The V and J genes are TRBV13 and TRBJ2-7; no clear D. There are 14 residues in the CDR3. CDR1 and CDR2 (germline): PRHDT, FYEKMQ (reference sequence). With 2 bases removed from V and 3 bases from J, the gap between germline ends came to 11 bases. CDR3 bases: TGTGCCAGCAGCTTAAGAATTTCCCTCTACGAGCAGTACTTC. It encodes CASSLRISLYEQYF.

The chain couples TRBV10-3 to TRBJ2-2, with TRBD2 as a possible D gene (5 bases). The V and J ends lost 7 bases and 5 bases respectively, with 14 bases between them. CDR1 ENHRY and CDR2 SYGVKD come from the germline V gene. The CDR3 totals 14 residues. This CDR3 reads CAIKEVPGTGELFF. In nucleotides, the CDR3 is TGTGCCATCAAGGAGGTGCCGGGTACCGGGGAGCTGTTTTTT.

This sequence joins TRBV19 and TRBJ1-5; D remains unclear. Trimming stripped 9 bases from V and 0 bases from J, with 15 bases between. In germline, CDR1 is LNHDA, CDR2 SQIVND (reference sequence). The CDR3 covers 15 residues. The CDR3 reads CASSPMGYSNQPQHF. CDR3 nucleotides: TGTGCCAGCAGCCCAATGGGGTATAGCAATCAGCCCCAGCATTTT.

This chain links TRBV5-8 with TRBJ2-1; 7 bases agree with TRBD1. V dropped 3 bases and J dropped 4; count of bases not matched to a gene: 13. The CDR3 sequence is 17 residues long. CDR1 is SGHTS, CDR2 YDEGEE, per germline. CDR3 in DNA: TGTGCCAGCAGCTACCGGGACAGATACAAACTTTACAATGAGCAGTTCTTC. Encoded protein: CASSYRDRYKLYNEQFF.

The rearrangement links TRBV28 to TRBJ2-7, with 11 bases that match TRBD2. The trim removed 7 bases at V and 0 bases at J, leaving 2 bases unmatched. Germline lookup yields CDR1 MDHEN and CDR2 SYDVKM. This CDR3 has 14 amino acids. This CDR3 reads CASKLAGDSYEQYF. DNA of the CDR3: TGTGCCAGCAAACTAGCGGGGGACTCCTACGAGCAGTACTTC.

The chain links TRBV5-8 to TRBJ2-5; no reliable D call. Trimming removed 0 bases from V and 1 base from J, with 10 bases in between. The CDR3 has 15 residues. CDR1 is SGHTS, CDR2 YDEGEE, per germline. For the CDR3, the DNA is TGTGCCAGCAGCTTGGGGGGTCGGGCCCAAGAGACCCAGTACTTC. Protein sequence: CASSLGGRAQETQYF.

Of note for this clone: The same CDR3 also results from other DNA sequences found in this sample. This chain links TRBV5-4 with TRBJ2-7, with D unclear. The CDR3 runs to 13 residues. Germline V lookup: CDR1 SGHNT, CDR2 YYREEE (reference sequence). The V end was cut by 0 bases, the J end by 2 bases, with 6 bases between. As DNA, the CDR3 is TGTGCCAGCAGCTTGGGATACACCTACGAGCAGTACTTC. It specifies CASSLGYTYEQYF.

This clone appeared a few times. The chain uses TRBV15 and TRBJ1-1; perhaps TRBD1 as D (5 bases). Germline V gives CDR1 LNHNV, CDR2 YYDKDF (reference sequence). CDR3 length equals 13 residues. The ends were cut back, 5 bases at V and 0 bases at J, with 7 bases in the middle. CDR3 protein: CATSRGMNTEAFF. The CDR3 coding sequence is TGTGCCACCAGCCGGGGGATGAACACTGAAGCTTTCTTT. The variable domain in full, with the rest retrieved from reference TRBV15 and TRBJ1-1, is DAMVIQNPRYQVTQFGKPVTLSCSQTLNHNVMYWYQQKSSQAPKLLFHYYDKDFNNEADTPDNFQSRRPNTSFCFLDIRSPGLGDTAMYLCATSRGMNTEAFFGQGTRLTVV.

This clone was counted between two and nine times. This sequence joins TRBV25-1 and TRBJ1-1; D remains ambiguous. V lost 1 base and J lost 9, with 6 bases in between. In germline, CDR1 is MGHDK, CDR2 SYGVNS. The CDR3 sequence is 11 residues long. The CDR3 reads CASSESLQAFF. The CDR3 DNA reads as TGTGCCAGCAGTGAATCCTTACAAGCTTTCTTT.

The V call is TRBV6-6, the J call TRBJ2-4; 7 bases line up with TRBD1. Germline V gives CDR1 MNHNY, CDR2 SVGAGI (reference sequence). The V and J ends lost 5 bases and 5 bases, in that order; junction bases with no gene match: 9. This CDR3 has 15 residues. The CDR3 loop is CASSHLGQDQNIQYF. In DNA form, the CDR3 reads TGTGCCAGCAGTCACCTCGGACAGGACCAAAACATTCAGTACTTC.

The CDR3 coding sequence is TGTGCCAGCAGCGTAGTAGCAGGGACAGGGAGAAATGAAAAACTGTTTTTT. Its translation is CASSVVAGTGRNEKLFF. The gene calls are TRBV9 and TRBJ1-4, with 9 bases aligning to TRBD1. CDR3 length: 17 residues. Unmatched junction bases numbered 8, after V lost 0 bases and J lost 5 bases. The germline V gene has CDR1 SGDLS and CDR2 YYNGEE.